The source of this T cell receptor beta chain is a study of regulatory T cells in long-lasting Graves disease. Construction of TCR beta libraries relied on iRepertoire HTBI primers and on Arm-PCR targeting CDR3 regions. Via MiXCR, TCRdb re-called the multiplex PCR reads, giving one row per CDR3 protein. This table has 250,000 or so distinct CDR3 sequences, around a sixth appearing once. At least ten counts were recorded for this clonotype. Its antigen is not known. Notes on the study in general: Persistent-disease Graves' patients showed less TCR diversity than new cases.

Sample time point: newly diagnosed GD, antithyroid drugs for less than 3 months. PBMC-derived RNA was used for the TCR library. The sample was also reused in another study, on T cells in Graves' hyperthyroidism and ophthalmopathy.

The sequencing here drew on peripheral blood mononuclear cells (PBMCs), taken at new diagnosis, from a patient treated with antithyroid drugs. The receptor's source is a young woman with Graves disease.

The DNA of the CDR3 is TGTGCCAGCAGCCAAGAAGGGGCAGATACGCAGTATTTT. It specifies CASSQEGADTQYF. The V gene is TRBV3-1, the J gene TRBJ2-3; D possibly corresponds to TRBD1 (5 bases). V gave up 0 bases and J gave up 4 bases, with 5 bases separating them. The CDR3 has 13 residues. The V gene's germline CDR1 is LGHDT and CDR2 YNNKEL (reference sequence).